The 24 T cell receptor beta chains reported below all come from one sample, sequenced in a study of blood T cell repertoires in COVID-19. Some clones are missing from TCRdb's copy, which holds only in-frame ones; the method was immunoSEQ multiplex PCR. The data show tens of thousands of clones, around three quarters seen once. The specimen sequenced was peripheral blood. The receptors stem from a man aged 55-75 years with acute or convalescent COVID-19.

The chain employs TRBV28 and TRBJ1-4; no reliable D call. Between the trimmed V and J ends, which lost 7 bases and 2 bases, there was a span of 14 bases. Germline CDR1 MDHEN, CDR2 SYDVKM. CDR3 length equals 15 residues. The CDR3 DNA follows: TGTGCCAGCAAGCTCGAGGGAGTCACTAATGAAAAACTGTTTTTT. Protein sequence: CASKLEGVTNEKLFF.

The CDR3, as DNA: TGTGCCAGCTCACCAGCCCAGTTCTACGAGCAGTACTTC. Residues: CASSPAQFYEQYF. The chain employs TRBV18 and TRBJ2-7; D gene ambiguous. CDR3 length: 13 amino acids. V lost 2 bases and J lost 3, with 8 bases in between. Germline V gene lookup returns CDR1 KGHSH and CDR2 LQKENI. Complete variable domain (other parts from reference TRBV18 and TRBJ2-7): NAGVMQNPRHLVRRRGQEARLRCSPMKGHSHVYWYRQLPEEGLKFMVYLQKENIIDESGMPKERFSAEFPKEGPSILRIQQVVRGDSAAYFCASSPAQFYEQYFGPGTRLTVT.

The table lists this clone with a count of one. The chain has TRBV29-1 and TRBJ1-2, with TRBD1 matching 7 bases. CDR1 is SQVTM and CDR2 is ANQGSEA in the germline V gene. After removal of 6 bases from V and 6 bases from J, the junction contained 13 bases not matched to a gene. This CDR3 is 14 amino acids long. The CDR3 DNA is TGCAGCGTAGACACCGGGACAGCCTCTGATGGCTACACCTTC. Amino acids: CSVDTGTASDGYTF.

This sequence joins TRBV11-1 and TRBJ2-5; 7 bases are a match to TRBD1. The CDR3 is 13 residues long. Trimming cost V 5 bases and J 5 bases; bases outside gene matches: 5. Germline loops: CDR1 SGHAT, CDR2 FQDESV (reference sequence). The CDR3: CASSQQGLETQYF. The DNA for the CDR3 is TGTGCCAGCAGCCAACAGGGGTTGGAGACCCAGTACTTC. Combining the CDR3 with reference TRBV11-1 and TRBJ2-5 gives the whole variable domain EAEVAQSPRYKITEKSQAVAFWCDPISGHATLYWYRQILGQGPELLVQFQDESVVDDSQLPKDRFSAERLKGVDSTLKIQPAELGDSAMYLCASSQQGLETQYFGPGTRLLVL.

The chain links TRBV19 to TRBJ1-5; TRBD1 matches at 8 bases. The CDR3 contains 16 residues. The junction had 9 bases not matched to a gene; V was cut back by 7 bases and J by 1 base. Germline loops: CDR1 LNHDA, CDR2 SQIVND (reference sequence). As DNA, the CDR3 is TGTGCCAGTATTTTAACGGGACAGGCGAGCAATCAGCCCCAGCATTTT. Protein: CASILTGQASNQPQHF. Looking up the rest from reference TRBV19 and TRBJ1-5 gives the full variable domain: DGGITQSPKYLFRKEGQNVTLSCEQNLNHDAMYWYRQDPGQGLRLIYYSQIVNDFQKGDIAEGYSVSREKKESFPLTVTSAQKNPTAFYLCASILTGQASNQPQHFGDGTRLSIL.

The chain couples TRBV28 to TRBJ1-2; D unresolved. Germline V gene data show CDR1 as MDHEN and CDR2 as SYDVKM. CDR3 size: 13 residues. Trimming left V 2 bases short and J 4 bases short, with 8 bases between. CDR3 residues: CASSLTVSYGYTF. In nucleotides, the CDR3 is TGTGCCAGCAGTTTAACCGTTAGCTATGGCTACACCTTC.

The rearrangement links TRBV7-2 to TRBJ2-3; TRBD1 agrees at 9 bases. The CDR3 length is 15 residues. J lost 3 bases, V lost 3 bases, and 4 bases had no gene match. Germline loops: CDR1 SGHTA, CDR2 FQGNSA. The CDR3: CASSLLQGATDTQYF. CDR3 DNA sequence: TGTGCCAGCAGCTTGCTACAGGGGGCAACAGATACGCAGTATTTT. Combining the CDR3 with reference TRBV7-2 and TRBJ2-3 gives the whole variable domain GAGVSQSPSNKVTEKGKDVELRCDPISGHTALYWYRQSLGQGLEFLIYFQGNSAPDKSGLPSDRFSAERTGGSVSTLTIQRTQQEDSAVYLCASSLLQGATDTQYFGPGTRLTVL.

The chain recombines TRBV6-5 with TRBJ2-3; no clear D. The CDR3 runs 15 residues. V gave up 2 bases and J gave up 0 bases, with 9 bases separating them. Germline V lookup: CDR1 MNHEY, CDR2 SVGAGI. CDR3 in amino acids: CASSYSRTSTDTQYF. CDR3 coding DNA: TGTGCCAGCAGTTACAGTCGCACTAGCACAGATACGCAGTATTTT.

The chain joins TRBV28 to TRBJ1-3; the D gene is possibly TRBD1 (6 bases). This CDR3 spans 14 amino acids. Germline CDR1 is MDHEN and CDR2 is SYDVKM. V was clipped by 6 bases and J by 0 bases, with 9 bases between them. DNA for the CDR3: TGTGCCAGCAGAGAACAGGGCTCTGGAAACACCATATATTTT. Translating it yields CASREQGSGNTIYF.

The V call is TRBV4-1, the J call TRBJ2-4, with D possibly TRBD2 on 5 matching bases. The CDR3 extends over 14 amino acids. V shed 0 bases and J shed 8 bases, with 11 bases lying between them. The germline V gene encodes CDR1 MGHRA and CDR2 YSYEKL. The chain's CDR3 is CASSQDLDGDIQYF. Written as DNA, the CDR3 is TGCGCCAGCAGCCAAGATCTGGACGGGGACATTCAGTACTTC.

This chain links TRBV3-1 (or the pseudogene TRBV3-2) with TRBJ1-2; D remains ambiguous. The CDR3 runs 14 residues. Germline lookup yields CDR1 LGHDT and CDR2 YNNKEL (reference sequence). Trimming removed 0 bases from V and 9 bases from J, with 14 bases in between. The CDR3 is CASSQELGKESYTF. DNA for the CDR3: TGTGCCAGCAGCCAAGAACTCGGGAAGGAAAGCTACACCTTC.

There are a few counts of this clone. The chain combines TRBV27 with TRBJ1-6; the match to TRBD1 covers 8 bases. Germline V gene data show CDR1 as MNHEY and CDR2 as SMNVEV (reference sequence). The trim removed 3 bases at V and 10 bases at J, leaving 8 bases unmatched. This CDR3 comprises 15 residues. The CDR3 bases are TGTGCCAGCAGTTTCCTGGACAGGGAGGGCTCACCCCTCCACTTT. It codes for CASSFLDREGSPLHF.

The chain combines TRBV20-1 with TRBJ2-2; D is undetermined. CDR3 length: 10 amino acids. The V end was cut by 6 bases, the J end by 7 bases, with 6 bases between. Germline V gives CDR1 DFQATT, CDR2 SNEGSKA (reference sequence). The CDR3 loop reads CSALSGELFF. CDR3 nucleotide sequence: TGCAGTGCCCTAAGCGGGGAGCTGTTTTTT.

J is TRBJ2-7 and V is TRBV18, with 10 bases lining up with TRBD2. V lost 0 bases to trimming and J lost 1 base; unmatched junction nucleotides: 12. This CDR3 is built from 19 residues. CDR1 is KGHSH, CDR2 LQKENI, per germline. CDR3 bases: TGTGCCAGCTCACCACCCCTAGCGGGAGTTGGCCTCCTTTCCTACGAGCAGTACTTC. Translation: CASSPPLAGVGLLSYEQYF.

V is TRBV6-6 and J is TRBJ1-2, with unresolved D. The CDR3 is made up of 13 amino acids. The V gene lost 2 bases and the J gene lost 8 bases, with 12 bases spanning the gap. Germline assignment: CDR1 MNHNY and CDR2 SVGAGI (reference sequence). The CDR3 DNA sequence: TGTGCCAGCAGTTACGACGGGTCTCGGGGCTACACCTTC. Its protein product is CASSYDGSRGYTF.

This chain connects TRBV24-1 to TRBJ2-1, with 9 bases identical to TRBD2. Germline V gives CDR1 KGHDR, CDR2 SFDVKD. The CDR3 runs 16 residues. The ends lost 0 bases at V and 8 bases at J; junction bases unmatched: 7. As DNA, the CDR3 is TGTGCCACCAGTGATTTGGCGGGAGGGGTAACCGATGAGCAGTTCTTC. It codes for CATSDLAGGVTDEQFF.

The V and J genes are TRBV5-1 and TRBJ1-1; D is unresolved. Deletions cut 4 bases from V and 4 bases from J, with 11 bases between. The CDR3 sequence is 13 residues long. CDR1 SGHRS and CDR2 YFSETQ come from the germline V gene. CDR3 nucleotide sequence: TGCGCCAGCAGCGCGGTCGCGGCCACTGAAGCTTTCTTT. This encodes CASSAVAATEAFF.

The chain employs TRBV24-1 and TRBJ2-1; the match to TRBD2 covers 14 bases. The CDR3 contains 19 residues. J gave up 6 bases and V 3 bases, and 12 bases lay outside the gene matches. Germline assignment: CDR1 KGHDR and CDR2 SFDVKD. CDR3 amino acids: CATSDHGTSGSETFNEQFF. The CDR3 DNA is TGTGCCACCAGTGATCACGGGACTAGCGGGAGTGAAACCTTCAATGAGCAGTTCTTC.

The chain recombines TRBV30 with TRBJ1-3; D remains ambiguous. This CDR3 region has 17 residues. Germline values: CDR1 GTSNPN, CDR2 SVGIG (reference sequence). Trimming stripped 2 bases from V and 0 bases from J, with 17 bases between. CDR3 nucleotide sequence: TGTGCCTGGAGTCCCCCGGGGAGGAAGGCCTCTGGAAACACCATATATTTT. Translated: CAWSPPGRKASGNTIYF.

The J gene is TRBJ1-4, the V gene TRBV7-8; TRBD1 matches at 9 bases. CDR3 size: 15 residues. CDR1 is SGHVS and CDR2 is FQNEAQ in the germline V gene. Unmatched junction bases numbered 7, after V lost 5 bases and J lost 6 bases. Here the CDR3 reads CASSLRQGGYEKLFF. The DNA for the CDR3 is TGTGCCAGCAGCCTAAGACAGGGGGGCTATGAAAAACTGTTTTTT.

CDR3 in amino acids: CASSQDVREGYEQYF. CDR3 in DNA: TGTGCCAGCAGCCAAGATGTGAGGGAGGGGTACGAGCAGTACTTC. The J gene is TRBJ2-7, the V gene TRBV3-1 (or the pseudogene TRBV3-2), with 7 nucleotides matching TRBD2. The CDR3 totals 15 residues. CDR1 is LGHDT and CDR2 is YNNKEL in the germline V gene (reference sequence). J was trimmed by 4 bases and V by 0 bases; bases with no gene match: 6.

This clone was observed a single time. V usage is TRBV7-2 and J usage is TRBJ2-3; 10 nucleotides agree with TRBD2. With V trimmed by 2 bases and J by 5 bases, 7 bases remained unmatched. The CDR3 length is 16 residues. Germline CDR1 reads SGHTA; CDR2 reads FQGNSA. The CDR3 nucleotides read TGTGCCAGCAGCTTACGCCTAGCGGGAGCTAGAGATACGCAGTATTTT. Translated: CASSLRLAGARDTQYF.

J is TRBJ1-1 and V is TRBV7-9; D is unresolved. The CDR3 length is 13 residues. The germline V gene has CDR1 SEHNR and CDR2 FQNEAQ (reference sequence). V was trimmed by 2 bases and J by 8 bases, leaving 12 bases between them. CDR3 DNA sequence: TGTGCCAGCAGCTTACCCCAAAACTTGGAAGCTTTCTTT. It is translated as CASSLPQNLEAFF. The entire variable domain, with the rest obtained from reference TRBV7-9 and TRBJ1-1, is as follows: DTGVSQNPRHKITKRGQNVTFRCDPISEHNRLYWYRQTLGQGPEFLTYFQNEAQLEKSRLLSDRFSAERPKGSFSTLEIQRTEQGDSAMYLCASSLPQNLEAFFGQGTRLTVV.

This chain links TRBV12-5 with TRBJ2-2; 7 positions agree with TRBD1. Germline V gene lookup returns CDR1 LGHNT and CDR2 FRNRAP. This CDR3 has 14 amino acids. V shed 1 base and J 8 bases; nucleotides not matched to a gene: 4. CDR3 sequence (DNA): TGTGCTAGTGGTTTGGCACAGGGGTCTGGGGAGCTGTTTTTT. As protein: CASGLAQGSGELFF.